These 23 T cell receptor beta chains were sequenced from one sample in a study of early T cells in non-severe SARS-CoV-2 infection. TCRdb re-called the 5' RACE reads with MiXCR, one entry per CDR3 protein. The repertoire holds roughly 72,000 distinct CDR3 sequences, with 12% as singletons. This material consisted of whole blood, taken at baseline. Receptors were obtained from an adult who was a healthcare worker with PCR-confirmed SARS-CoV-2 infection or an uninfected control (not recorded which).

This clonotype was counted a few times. The CDR3 DNA sequence: TGTGCCAGCAGTTTGGGGCAGCCCTATGTCATGAACACTGAAGCTTTCTTT. It specifies CASSLGQPYVMNTEAFF. This chain joins TRBV27 and TRBJ1-1; TRBD1 is a possible D gene (5 bases). Trimming took 3 bases from V and 0 from J, leaving 17 bases between them. Germline CDR1 and CDR2: MNHEY and SMNVEV (reference sequence). The CDR3 is 17 amino acids.

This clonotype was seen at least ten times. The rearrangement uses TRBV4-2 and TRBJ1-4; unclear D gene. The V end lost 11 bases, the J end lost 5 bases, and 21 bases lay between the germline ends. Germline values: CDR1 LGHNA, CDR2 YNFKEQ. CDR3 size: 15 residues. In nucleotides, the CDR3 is TGTGCCTCCGCCCGGGAGTGGGGAGAAAATGAAAAACTGTTTTTT. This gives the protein CASAREWGENEKLFF.

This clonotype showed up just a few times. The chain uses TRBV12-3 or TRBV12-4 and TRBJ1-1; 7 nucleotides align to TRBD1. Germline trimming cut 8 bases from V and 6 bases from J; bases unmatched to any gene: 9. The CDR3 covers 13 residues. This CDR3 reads CASSNRGQSEAFF. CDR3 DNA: TGTGCCAGCTCCAACCGGGGACAGTCTGAAGCTTTCTTT.

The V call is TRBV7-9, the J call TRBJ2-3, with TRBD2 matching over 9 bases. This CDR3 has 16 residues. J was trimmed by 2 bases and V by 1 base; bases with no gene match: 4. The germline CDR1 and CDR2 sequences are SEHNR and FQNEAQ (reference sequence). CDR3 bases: TGTGCCAGCAGCTTAGGGGCTAGCGGGGACACAGATACGCAGTATTTT. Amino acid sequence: CASSLGASGDTDTQYF.

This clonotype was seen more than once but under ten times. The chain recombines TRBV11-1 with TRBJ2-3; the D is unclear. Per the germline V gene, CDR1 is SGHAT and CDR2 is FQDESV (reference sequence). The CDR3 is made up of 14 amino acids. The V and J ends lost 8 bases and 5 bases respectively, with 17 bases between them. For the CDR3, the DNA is TGTGCCAGCGGCGGCCGAAGAAACGTAGATACGCAGTATTTT. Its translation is CASGGRRNVDTQYF.

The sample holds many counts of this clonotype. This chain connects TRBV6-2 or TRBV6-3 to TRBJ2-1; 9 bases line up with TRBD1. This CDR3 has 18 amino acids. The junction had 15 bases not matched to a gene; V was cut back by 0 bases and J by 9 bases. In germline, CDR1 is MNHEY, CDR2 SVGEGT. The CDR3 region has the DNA TGTGCCAGCAGTTACTCGACGACAGGGGGTTTGATATGGGCTGAGCAGTTCTTC. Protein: CASSYSTTGGLIWAEQFF.

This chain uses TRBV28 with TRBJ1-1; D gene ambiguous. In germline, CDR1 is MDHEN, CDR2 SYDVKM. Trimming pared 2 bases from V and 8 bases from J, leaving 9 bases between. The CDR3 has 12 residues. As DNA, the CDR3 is TGTGCCAGCAGTTTAGACTCTCGAGAAGCTTTCTTT. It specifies CASSLDSREAFF.

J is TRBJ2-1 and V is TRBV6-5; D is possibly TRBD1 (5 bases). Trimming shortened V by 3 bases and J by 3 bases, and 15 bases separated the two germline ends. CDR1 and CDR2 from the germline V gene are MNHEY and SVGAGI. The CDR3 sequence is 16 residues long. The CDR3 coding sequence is TGTGCCAGCAGTTATGGACGACAGCCAAGCTACAATGAGCAGTTCTTC. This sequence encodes CASSYGRQPSYNEQFF.

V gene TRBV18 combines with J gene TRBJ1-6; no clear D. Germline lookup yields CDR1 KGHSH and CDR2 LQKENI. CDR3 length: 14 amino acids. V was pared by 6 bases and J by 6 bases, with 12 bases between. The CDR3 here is CASSSASANSPLHF. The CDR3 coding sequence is TGTGCCAGCTCCAGCGCCTCGGCTAATTCACCCCTCCACTTT.

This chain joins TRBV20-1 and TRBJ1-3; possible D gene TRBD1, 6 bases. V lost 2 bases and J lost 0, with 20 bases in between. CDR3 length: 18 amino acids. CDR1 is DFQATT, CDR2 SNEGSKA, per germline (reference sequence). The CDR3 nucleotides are TGCAGTGCTAGAATCCGGGACATTCGGGGGAGCTCTGGAAACACCATATATTTT. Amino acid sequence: CSARIRDIRGSSGNTIYF.

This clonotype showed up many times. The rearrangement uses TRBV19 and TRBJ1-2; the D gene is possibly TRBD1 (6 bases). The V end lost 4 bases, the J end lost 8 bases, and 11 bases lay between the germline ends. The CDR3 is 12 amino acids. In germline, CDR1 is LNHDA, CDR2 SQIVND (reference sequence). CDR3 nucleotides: TGTGCCAGTAGTACCCAGGGGATGGGCTACACCTTC. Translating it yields CASSTQGMGYTF.

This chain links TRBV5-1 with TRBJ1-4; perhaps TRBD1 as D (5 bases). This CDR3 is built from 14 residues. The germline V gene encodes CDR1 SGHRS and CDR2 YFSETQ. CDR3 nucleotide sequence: TGCGCTAGCTCCAAGGGGACGAGGGATGAAAAACTGTTTTTT. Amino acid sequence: CASSKGTRDEKLFF. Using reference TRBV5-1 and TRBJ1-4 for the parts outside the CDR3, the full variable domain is KAGVTQTPRYLIKTRGQQVTLSCSPISGHRSVSWYQQTPGQGLQFLFEYFSETQRNKGNFPGRFSGRQFSNSRSEMNVSTLELGDSALYLCASSKGTRDEKLFFGSGTQLSVL.

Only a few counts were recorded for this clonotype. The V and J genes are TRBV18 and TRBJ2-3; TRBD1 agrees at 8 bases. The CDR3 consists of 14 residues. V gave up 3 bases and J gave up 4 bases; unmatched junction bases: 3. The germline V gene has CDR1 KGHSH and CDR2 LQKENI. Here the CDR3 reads CASSPGTGADTQYF. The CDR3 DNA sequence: TGTGCCAGCTCACCCGGGACAGGCGCAGATACGCAGTATTTT.

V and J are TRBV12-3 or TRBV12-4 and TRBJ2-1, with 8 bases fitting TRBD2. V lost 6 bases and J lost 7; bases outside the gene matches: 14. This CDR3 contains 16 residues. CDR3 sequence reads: CASSTRAGGLGNEQFF. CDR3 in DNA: TGTGCCAGCAGCACACGCGCGGGGGGCCTGGGGAATGAGCAGTTCTTC.

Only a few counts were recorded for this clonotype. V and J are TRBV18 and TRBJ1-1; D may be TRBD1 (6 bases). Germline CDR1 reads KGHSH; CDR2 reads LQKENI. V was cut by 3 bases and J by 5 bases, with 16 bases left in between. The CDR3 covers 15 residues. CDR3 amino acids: CASSPQGSGGTEAFF. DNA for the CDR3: TGTGCCAGCTCACCGCAGGGGTCAGGTGGAACTGAAGCTTTCTTT.

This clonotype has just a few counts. CDR3 sequence reads: CASSDRQQHYSGNTIYF. CDR3 in DNA: TGTGCCAGCAGCGATCGACAGCAGCACTACTCTGGAAACACCATATATTTT. The chain carries TRBV5-4 and TRBJ1-3, with D tentatively TRBD1 (5 bases). The CDR3 is 17 amino acids. The germline CDR1 and CDR2 sequences are SGHNT and YYREEE (reference sequence). The V and J ends lost 4 bases and 0 bases respectively, with 17 bases between them.

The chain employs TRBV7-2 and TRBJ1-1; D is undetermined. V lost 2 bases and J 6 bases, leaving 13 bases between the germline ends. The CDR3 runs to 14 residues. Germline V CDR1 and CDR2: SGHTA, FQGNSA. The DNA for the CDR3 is TGTGCCAGCAGCTTAAAGGGCGGTTTCCCTGAAGCTTTCTTT. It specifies CASSLKGGFPEAFF.

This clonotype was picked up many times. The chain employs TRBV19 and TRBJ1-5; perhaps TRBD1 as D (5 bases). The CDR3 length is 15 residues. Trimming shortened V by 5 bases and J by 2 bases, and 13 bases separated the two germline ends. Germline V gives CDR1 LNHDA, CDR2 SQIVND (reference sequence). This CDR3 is CASSAGPRGNQPQHF. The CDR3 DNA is TGTGCCAGTAGTGCAGGGCCTCGAGGCAATCAGCCCCAGCATTTT.

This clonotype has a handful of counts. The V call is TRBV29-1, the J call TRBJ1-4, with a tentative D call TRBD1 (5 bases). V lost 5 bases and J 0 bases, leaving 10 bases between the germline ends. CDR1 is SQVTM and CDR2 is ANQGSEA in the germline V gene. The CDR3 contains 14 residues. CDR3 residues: CSVSYRSTNEKLFF. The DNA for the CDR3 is TGCAGCGTTTCCTACAGGTCAACTAATGAAAAACTGTTTTTT.

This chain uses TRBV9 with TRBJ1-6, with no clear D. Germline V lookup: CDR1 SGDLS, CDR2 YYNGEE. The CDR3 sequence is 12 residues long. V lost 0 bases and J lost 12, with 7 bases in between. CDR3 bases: TGTGCCAGCAGCGTAGATACACTACCCCTCCACTTT. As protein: CASSVDTLPLHF.

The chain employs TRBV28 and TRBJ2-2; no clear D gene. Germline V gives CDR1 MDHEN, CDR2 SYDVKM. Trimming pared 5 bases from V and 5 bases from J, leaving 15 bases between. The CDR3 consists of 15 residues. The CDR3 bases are TGTGCCAGCAGTCCCACCGGTAGGGCAACCGGGGAGCTGTTTTTT. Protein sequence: CASSPTGRATGELFF.

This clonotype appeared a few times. The CDR3 coding sequence is TGCAGCGTTGAGGACAGGGGGGAAAACAATGAGCAGTTCTTC. This codes for CSVEDRGENNEQFF. The rearrangement uses TRBV29-1 and TRBJ2-1; 10 bases map to TRBD1. The CDR3 totals 14 residues. V lost 3 bases and J lost 5; bases outside the gene matches: 4. Germline V CDR1 and CDR2: SQVTM, ANQGSEA.

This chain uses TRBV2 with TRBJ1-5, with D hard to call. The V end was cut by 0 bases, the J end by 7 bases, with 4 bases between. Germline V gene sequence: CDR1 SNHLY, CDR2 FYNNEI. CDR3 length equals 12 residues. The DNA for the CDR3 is TGTGCCAGCAGTGAAGCGATCCAGCCCCAGCATTTT. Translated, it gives CASSEAIQPQHF.